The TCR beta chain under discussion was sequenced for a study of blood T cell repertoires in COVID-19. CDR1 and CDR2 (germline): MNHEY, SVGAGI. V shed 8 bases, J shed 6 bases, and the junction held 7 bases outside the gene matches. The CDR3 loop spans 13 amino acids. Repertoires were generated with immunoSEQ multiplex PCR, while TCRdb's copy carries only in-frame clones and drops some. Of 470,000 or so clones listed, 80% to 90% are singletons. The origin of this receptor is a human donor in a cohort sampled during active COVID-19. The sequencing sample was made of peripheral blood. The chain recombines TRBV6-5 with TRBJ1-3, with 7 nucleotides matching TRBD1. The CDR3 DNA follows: TGTGCCAGCCAACAGGGGTGGGAAAACACCATATATTTT. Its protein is CASQQGWENTIYF.